This TCR beta chain was sequenced during a study of blood T cells in healthy people across ages. Whole-study results and caveats: Long-lived donors carried more naive CD4+ cells and greater diversity than aged donors. Naive T cell percentage strongly correlated with TCR beta diversity.

Of note for this clonotype: Its antigen is not identified.

V lost 1 base and J lost 3; bases outside the gene matches: 6. CDR1 LGHNA and CDR2 YSLEER come from the germline V gene. The length of the CDR3 is 16 residues. A second PCR, run for roughly 7 to 12 cycles, used a sample-barcoded 5' primer plus a J-beta primer mix. MiXCR, run by TCRdb on the 5' RACE reads, gives a single entry per CDR3 protein. Found here are 1.5 million to 1.9 million distinct CDR3 sequences, approximately 43% of them singletons; the top ten hold just over 4%. The draw of peripheral blood yielded ten milliliters from each donor. The rearrangement joins TRBV4-3 to TRBJ2-3; the match to TRBD1 covers 8 bases. This clonotype was sampled from a woman younger than 35 in good health. The specimen was blood. CDR3 DNA sequence: TGCGCCAGCAGCCAAGGGACCTGGACAGGGACAGATACGCAGTATTTT. It translates to CASSQGTWTGTDTQYF.